The TCR beta chain under discussion was sequenced for a study of neurological immune-mediated disorders. This clonotype is medium-sized by share. Its antigen is unidentified. TCRdb processed the 5' RACE reads anew with MiXCR; each CDR3 protein has one entry. This table has some 57,000 distinct CDR3 sequences, 4% to 5.5% appearing once. General study findings and limits: Multiple sclerosis patients had less TCR clonal expansion than even healthy controls, unlike HTLV-1-associated myelopathy.

Source material: PBMCs. This receptor was taken from a woman between 45 and 60 years old with multiple sclerosis.

The CDR3 DNA follows: TGCAGTGCTAGCCACGGAAACACCATATATTTT. Residues: CSASHGNTIYF. The chain recombines TRBV20-1 with TRBJ1-3; D is ambiguous. This CDR3 has 11 residues. Between the trimmed V and J ends, which lost 3 bases and 4 bases, there was a span of 4 bases. Germline assignment: CDR1 DFQATT and CDR2 SNEGSKA (reference sequence).